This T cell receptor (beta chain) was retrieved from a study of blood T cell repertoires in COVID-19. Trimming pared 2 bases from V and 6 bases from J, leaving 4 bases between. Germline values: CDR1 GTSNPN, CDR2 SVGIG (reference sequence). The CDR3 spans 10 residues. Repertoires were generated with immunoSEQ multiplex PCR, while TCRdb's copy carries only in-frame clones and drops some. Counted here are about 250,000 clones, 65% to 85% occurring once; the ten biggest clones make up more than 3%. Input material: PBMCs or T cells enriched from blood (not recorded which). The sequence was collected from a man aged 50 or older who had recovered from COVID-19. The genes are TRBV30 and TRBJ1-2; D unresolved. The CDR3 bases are TGTGCCTGGAGTCGTAATGGCTACACCTTC. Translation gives CAWSRNGYTF.